A selection of T cell receptor beta chains follows, all from one sample in a study of cytomegalovirus exposure and HLA in healthy donors. Method: immunoSEQ multiplex PCR; TCRdb's copy keeps in-frame clones and lacks some. The sample carries 250,000 to 300,000 clones, 90% recorded once. Sequencing input: PBMCs. The origin of the receptors is a woman aged 18-29 years in good health and CMV-seronegative. Each CDR3 is given with its conserved first and last residue. A D gene is named only where the DNA matches it firmly. Not every row has a clone size; where given, it reads once, few, many or a size class.

j_call: TRBJ2-7; v_call: TRBV19; d_call: TRBD1; cdr3_length: 15; clone_size: .; cdr3_nt: TGTGCCAGTACCCCCCGGACAGGAGTCTCCTACGAGCAGTACTTC; cdr3_aa: CASTPRTGVSYEQYF
j_call: TRBJ2-1; v_call: TRBV5-1; d_call: .; cdr3_length: 12; clone_size: .; cdr3_nt: TGCGCCAGCAGCTCAGGGGAAGGTGAGCAGTTCTTC; cdr3_aa: CASSSGEGEQFF
j_call: TRBJ1-5; v_call: TRBV28; d_call: .; cdr3_length: 16; clone_size: .; cdr3_nt: TGTGCCAGCAGTCTAGACAATCCCGGGAACAATCAGCCCCAGCATTTT; cdr3_aa: CASSLDNPGNNQPQHF
j_call: TRBJ1-1; v_call: TRBV2; d_call: .; cdr3_length: 15; clone_size: .; cdr3_nt: TGTGCCAGCAGGGAAATTGGACGGGAGAACACTGAAGCTTTCTTT; cdr3_aa: CASREIGRENTEAFF
j_call: TRBJ1-2; v_call: TRBV19; d_call: .; cdr3_length: 15; clone_size: once; cdr3_nt: TGTGCCAGTAGTACTTCGGCAGGGGTTGGCTATGGCTACACCTTC; cdr3_aa: CASSTSAGVGYGYTF
j_call: TRBJ2-3; v_call: TRBV6-1; d_call: .; cdr3_length: 19; clone_size: .; cdr3_nt: TGTGCCAGCAGTGAATATCCTCCGGTGGGATGGTCAGGGACAGATACGCAGTATTTT; cdr3_aa: CASSEYPPVGWSGTDTQYF
j_call: TRBJ1-4; v_call: TRBV28; d_call: .; cdr3_length: 14; clone_size: .; cdr3_nt: TGTGCCAGCAGTTTCCAGGGGTTTATAGAAAAACTGTTTTTT; cdr3_aa: CASSFQGFIEKLFF
j_call: TRBJ1-3; v_call: TRBV29-1; d_call: TRBD1; cdr3_length: 13; clone_size: .; cdr3_nt: TGCAGCGTCCTCCGGGACAGGGAGAACACCATATATTTT; cdr3_aa: CSVLRDRENTIYF
j_call: TRBJ1-2; v_call: TRBV5-6; d_call: .; cdr3_length: 14; clone_size: .; cdr3_nt: TGTGCCAGCAGCTTGGGCCAGGTTAACTATGGCTACACCTTC; cdr3_aa: CASSLGQVNYGYTF
j_call: TRBJ1-5; v_call: TRBV5-1; d_call: TRBD1; cdr3_length: 14; clone_size: few; cdr3_nt: TGCGCCAGCAGCCCCGGACAGGTTAACAGTCCCCAGCATTTT; cdr3_aa: CASSPGQVNSPQHF